The rows below give T cell receptor beta chains drawn from one sample of a study of blood T cell repertoires in COVID-19. Here immunoSEQ multiplex PCR was the method, and the copy in TCRdb shows in-frame clones only, minus some. The sample includes about 150,000 clones, 80% of them seen just once. The sequencing input was peripheral blood. The receptors derive from a man in his sixties with acute or convalescent COVID-19. CDR3s include the opening cysteine and the closing phenylalanine or tryptophan. A D gene is named only where the DNA matches it firmly. A clone size is listed for some rows: how often the clone was seen (once, few, many), or a class if it is expanded.

J gene: TRBJ2-5
V gene: TRBV5-6
clone size: NA
D gene: TRBD2
CDR3 DNA: TGTGCCAGCAGCTTGTCTCGGCTAGCGGCGATCCAAGAGACCCAGTACTTC
CDR3 protein: CASSLSRLAAIQETQYF

J gene: TRBJ2-3
V gene: TRBV19
clone size: NA
D gene: TRBD1
CDR3 DNA: TGTGCCAGTAGCGACAGGGGGCTTGGAGATACGCAGTATTTT
CDR3 protein: CASSDRGLGDTQYF

J gene: TRBJ2-6
V gene: TRBV27
clone size: NA
D gene: NA
CDR3 DNA: TGTGCCAGCAGTTCCAGGGGTTCTGGGGCCAACGTCCTGACTTTC
CDR3 protein: CASSSRGSGANVLTF

J gene: TRBJ1-1
V gene: TRBV5-3
clone size: NA
D gene: NA
CDR3 DNA: TGTGCCAGAAGCTTGGGGCGGGAGAACACTGAAGCTTTCTTT
CDR3 protein: CARSLGRENTEAFF

J gene: TRBJ2-1
V gene: TRBV30
clone size: NA
D gene: NA
CDR3 DNA: TGTGCCTGGAGTCGCAGGGGCAATGAGCAGTTCTTC
CDR3 protein: CAWSRRGNEQFF

J gene: TRBJ2-1
V gene: TRBV6-2/TRBV6-3
clone size: NA
D gene: TRBD1
CDR3 DNA: TGTGCCAGCAGTTCGGGCGGGACAGGCGGGAATGAGCAGTTCTTC
CDR3 protein: CASSSGGTGGNEQFF

J gene: TRBJ1-2
V gene: TRBV19
clone size: NA
D gene: TRBD1
CDR3 DNA: TGTGCCAGTAGTACCGGGACAGGGTGGATATCTAACTATGGCTACACCTTC
CDR3 protein: CASSTGTGWISNYGYTF

J gene: TRBJ2-7
V gene: TRBV7-2
clone size: NA
D gene: NA
CDR3 DNA: TGTGCCAGCAGCCTAAACCTGCCCAATATAGGAGGAATGTACTTC
CDR3 protein: CASSLNLPNIGGMYF

J gene: TRBJ1-2
V gene: TRBV28
clone size: NA
D gene: NA
CDR3 DNA: TGTGCCAGCAGAAGTGGGCAGGGGTATGGCTACACCTTC
CDR3 protein: CASRSGQGYGYTF

J gene: TRBJ1-1
V gene: TRBV5-1
clone size: NA
D gene: TRBD1
CDR3 DNA: TGCGCCAGCAGCCCAGGGACAGCAGCCTTGGGGGCTTTCTTT
CDR3 protein: CASSPGTAALGAFF

J gene: TRBJ1-3
V gene: TRBV4-3
clone size: NA
D gene: NA
CDR3 DNA: TGCGCCAGCAGCCAACATCCACAGGGAGCTACGGGCTCTGGAAACACCATATATTTT
CDR3 protein: CASSQHPQGATGSGNTIYF

J gene: TRBJ2-7
V gene: TRBV9
clone size: NA
D gene: TRBD1
CDR3 DNA: TGTGCCAGCAGCCCAGGGACAGCTCCCTACGAGCAGTACTTC
CDR3 protein: CASSPGTAPYEQYF

J gene: TRBJ1-2
V gene: TRBV5-8
clone size: NA
D gene: NA
CDR3 DNA: TGTGCCAGCAGCTTCCCAAGGGGAGGCTATGGCTACACCTTC
CDR3 protein: CASSFPRGGYGYTF

J gene: TRBJ1-1
V gene: TRBV15
clone size: NA
D gene: TRBD1
CDR3 DNA: TGTGCCACCAGCAGGGACAGGGGGCTGAATGAAGCTTTCTTT
CDR3 protein: CATSRDRGLNEAFF

J gene: TRBJ1-4
V gene: TRBV6-6
clone size: NA
D gene: TRBD1
CDR3 DNA: TGTGCCAGCAGAGGACAGGGTGCCGAAAAACTGTTTTTT
CDR3 protein: CASRGQGAEKLFF

J gene: TRBJ1-1
V gene: TRBV7-2
clone size: once
D gene: NA
CDR3 DNA: TGTGCCAGCAGCCCCCCGGGAGCGGGGGCTGAAGCTTTCTTT
CDR3 protein: CASSPPGAGAEAFF

J gene: TRBJ2-1
V gene: TRBV14
clone size: few
D gene: NA
CDR3 DNA: TGTGCCAGCAGCCAAGAGAAGGGGCGGGATCTCTACAATGAGCAGTTCTTC
CDR3 protein: CASSQEKGRDLYNEQFF